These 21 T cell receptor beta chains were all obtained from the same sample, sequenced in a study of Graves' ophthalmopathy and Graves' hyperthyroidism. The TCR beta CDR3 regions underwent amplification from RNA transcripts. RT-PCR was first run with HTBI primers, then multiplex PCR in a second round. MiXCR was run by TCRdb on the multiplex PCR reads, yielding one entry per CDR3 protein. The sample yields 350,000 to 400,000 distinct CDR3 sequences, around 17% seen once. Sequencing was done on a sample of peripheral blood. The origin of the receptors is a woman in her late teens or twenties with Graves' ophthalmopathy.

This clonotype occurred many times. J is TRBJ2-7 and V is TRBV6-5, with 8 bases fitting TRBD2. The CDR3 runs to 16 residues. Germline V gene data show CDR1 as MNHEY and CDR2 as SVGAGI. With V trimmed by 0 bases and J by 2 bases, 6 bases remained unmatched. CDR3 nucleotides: TGTGCCAGCAGTTACTCGATCGGGGGGGCGACCTACGAGCAGTACTTC. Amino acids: CASSYSIGGATYEQYF.

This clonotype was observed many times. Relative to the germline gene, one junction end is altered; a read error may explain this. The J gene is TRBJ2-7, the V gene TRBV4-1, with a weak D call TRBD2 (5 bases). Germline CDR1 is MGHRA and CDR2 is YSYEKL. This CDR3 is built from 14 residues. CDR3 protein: CASSQKEVQGRPSF. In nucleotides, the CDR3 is TGCGCCAGCAGCCAAAAAGAGGTGCAAGGGAGACCATCCTTC.

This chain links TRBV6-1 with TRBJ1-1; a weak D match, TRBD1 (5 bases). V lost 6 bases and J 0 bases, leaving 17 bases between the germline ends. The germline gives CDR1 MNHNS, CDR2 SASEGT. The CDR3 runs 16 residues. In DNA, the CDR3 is TGTGCCAGCAGCCCTCAAGCCGGGACGGTGAACACTGAAGCTTTCTTT. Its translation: CASSPQAGTVNTEAFF.

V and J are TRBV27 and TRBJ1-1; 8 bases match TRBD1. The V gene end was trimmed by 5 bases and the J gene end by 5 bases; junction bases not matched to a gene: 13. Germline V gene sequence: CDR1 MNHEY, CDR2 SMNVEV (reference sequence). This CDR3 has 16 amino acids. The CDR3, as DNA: TGTGCCAGCAGTGTCCAGGGGGCAAGGTTGAGTACTGAAGCTTTCTTT. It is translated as CASSVQGARLSTEAFF.

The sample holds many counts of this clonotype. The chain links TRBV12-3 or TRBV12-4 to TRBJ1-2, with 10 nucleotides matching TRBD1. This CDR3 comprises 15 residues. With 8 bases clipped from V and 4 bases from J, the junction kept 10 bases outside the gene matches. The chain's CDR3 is CASSSGTGAVYGYTF. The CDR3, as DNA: TGTGCCAGCTCATCCGGGACAGGGGCTGTCTATGGCTACACCTTC.

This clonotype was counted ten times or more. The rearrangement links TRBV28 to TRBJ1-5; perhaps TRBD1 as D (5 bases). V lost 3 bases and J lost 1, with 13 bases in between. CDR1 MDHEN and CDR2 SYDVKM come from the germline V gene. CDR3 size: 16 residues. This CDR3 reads CASSFTYGGSNQPQHF. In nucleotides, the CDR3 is TGTGCCAGCAGTTTCACCTACGGGGGGAGCAATCAGCCCCAGCATTTT.

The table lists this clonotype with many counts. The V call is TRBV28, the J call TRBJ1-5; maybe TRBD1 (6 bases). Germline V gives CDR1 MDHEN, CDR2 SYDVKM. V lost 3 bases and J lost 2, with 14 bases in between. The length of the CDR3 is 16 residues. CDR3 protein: CASSLTQGWGNQPQHF. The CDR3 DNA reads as TGTGCCAGCAGTTTGACACAGGGTTGGGGCAATCAGCCCCAGCATTTT.

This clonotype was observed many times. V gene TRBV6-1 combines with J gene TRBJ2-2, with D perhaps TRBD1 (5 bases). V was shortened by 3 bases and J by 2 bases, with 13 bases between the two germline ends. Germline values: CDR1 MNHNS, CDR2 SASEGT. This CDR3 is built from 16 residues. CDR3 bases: TGTGCCAGCAGTGATTGGGGCAGGCGTAACACCGGGGAGCTGTTTTTT. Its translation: CASSDWGRRNTGELFF.

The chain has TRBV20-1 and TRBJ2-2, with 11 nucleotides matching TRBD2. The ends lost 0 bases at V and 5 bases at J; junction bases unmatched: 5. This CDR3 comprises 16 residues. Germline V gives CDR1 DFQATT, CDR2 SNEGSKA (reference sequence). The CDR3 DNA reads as TGCAGTGCTAGAGATCCGCTAGCGGGAGGTACCGGGGAGCTGTTTTTT. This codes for CSARDPLAGGTGELFF.

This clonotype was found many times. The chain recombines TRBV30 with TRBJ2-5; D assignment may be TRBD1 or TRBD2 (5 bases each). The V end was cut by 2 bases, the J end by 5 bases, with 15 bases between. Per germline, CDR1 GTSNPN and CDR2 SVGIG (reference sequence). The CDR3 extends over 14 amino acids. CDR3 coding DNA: TGTGCCTGGAGTAGTGGCAGTTGGGGGGAGACCCAGTACTTC. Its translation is CAWSSGSWGETQYF.

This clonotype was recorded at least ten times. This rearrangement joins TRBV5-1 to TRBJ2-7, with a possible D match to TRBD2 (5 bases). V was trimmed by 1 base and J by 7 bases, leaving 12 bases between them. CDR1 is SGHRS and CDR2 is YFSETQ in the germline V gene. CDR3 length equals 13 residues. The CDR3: CASSLIPSGEQYF. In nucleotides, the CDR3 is TGCGCCAGCAGCTTGATACCCTCGGGGGAGCAGTACTTC.

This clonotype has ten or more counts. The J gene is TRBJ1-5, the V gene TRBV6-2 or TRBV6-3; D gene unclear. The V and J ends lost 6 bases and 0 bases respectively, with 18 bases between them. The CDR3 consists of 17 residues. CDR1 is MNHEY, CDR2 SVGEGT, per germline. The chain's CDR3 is CASSLRGGEYSNQPQHF. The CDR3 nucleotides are TGTGCCAGCAGCCTCCGGGGAGGAGAGTATAGCAATCAGCCCCAGCATTTT.

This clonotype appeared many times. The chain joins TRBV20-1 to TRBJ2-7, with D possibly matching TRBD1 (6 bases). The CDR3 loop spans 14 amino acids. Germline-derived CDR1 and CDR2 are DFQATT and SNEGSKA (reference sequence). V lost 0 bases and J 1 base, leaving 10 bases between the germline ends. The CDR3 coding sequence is TGCAGTGCTAGAGACCGGGACATATCCTACGAGCAGTACTTC. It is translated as CSARDRDISYEQYF.

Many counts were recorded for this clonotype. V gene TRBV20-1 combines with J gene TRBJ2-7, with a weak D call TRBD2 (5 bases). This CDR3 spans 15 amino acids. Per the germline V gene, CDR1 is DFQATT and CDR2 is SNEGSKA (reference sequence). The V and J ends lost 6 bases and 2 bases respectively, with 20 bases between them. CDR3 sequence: CSASLGWETTYEQYF. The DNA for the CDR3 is TGCAGTGCCTCTTTAGGATGGGAGACTACCTACGAGCAGTACTTC.

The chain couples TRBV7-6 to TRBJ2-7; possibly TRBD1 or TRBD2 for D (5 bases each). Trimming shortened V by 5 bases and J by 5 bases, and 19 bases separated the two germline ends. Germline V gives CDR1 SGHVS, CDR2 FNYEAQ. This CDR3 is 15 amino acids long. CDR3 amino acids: CASSQGPPRPHEQYF. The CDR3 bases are TGTGCCAGCAGCCAGGGACCCCCGCGGCCCCACGAGCAGTACTTC. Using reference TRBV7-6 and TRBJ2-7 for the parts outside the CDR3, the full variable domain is GAGVSQSPRYKVTKRGQDVALRCDPISGHVSLYWYRQALGQGPEFLTYFNYEAQQDKSGLPNDRFSAERPEGSISTLTIQRTEQRDSAMYRCASSQGPPRPHEQYFGPGTRLTVT.

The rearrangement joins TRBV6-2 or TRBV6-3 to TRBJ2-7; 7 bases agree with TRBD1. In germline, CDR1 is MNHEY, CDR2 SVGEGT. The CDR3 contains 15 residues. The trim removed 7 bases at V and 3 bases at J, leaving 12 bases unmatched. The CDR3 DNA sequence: TGTGCCAGCATCAAGGCCGGGACAGCTAGCTACGAGCAGTACTTC. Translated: CASIKAGTASYEQYF.

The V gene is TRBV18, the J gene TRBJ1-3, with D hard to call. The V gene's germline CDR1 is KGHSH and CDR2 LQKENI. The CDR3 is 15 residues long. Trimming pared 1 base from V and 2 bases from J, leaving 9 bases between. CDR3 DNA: TGTGCCAGCTCACCACGAAAGGCTGCTGGAAACACCATATATTTT. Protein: CASSPRKAAGNTIYF.

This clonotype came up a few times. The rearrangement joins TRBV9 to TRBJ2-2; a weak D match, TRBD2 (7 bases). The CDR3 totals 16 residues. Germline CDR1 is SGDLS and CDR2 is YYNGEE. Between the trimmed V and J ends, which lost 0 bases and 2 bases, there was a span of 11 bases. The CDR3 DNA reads TGTGCCAGCAGCGTAGGGGGGGGGCGCAACACCGGGGAGCTGTTTTTT. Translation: CASSVGGGRNTGELFF.

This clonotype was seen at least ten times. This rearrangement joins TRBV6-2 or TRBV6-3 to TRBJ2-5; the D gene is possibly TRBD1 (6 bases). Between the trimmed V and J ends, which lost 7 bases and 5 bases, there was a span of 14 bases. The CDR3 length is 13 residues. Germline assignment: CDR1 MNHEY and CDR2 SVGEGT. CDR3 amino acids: CASNLQGLETQYF. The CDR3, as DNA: TGTGCCAGCAACCTACAGGGATTGGAGACCCAGTACTTC.

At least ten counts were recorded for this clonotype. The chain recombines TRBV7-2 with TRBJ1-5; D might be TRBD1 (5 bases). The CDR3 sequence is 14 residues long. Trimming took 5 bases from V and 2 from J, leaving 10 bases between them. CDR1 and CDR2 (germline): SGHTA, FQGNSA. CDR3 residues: CASSLRGGNQPQHF. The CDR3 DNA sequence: TGTGCCAGCAGCCTTAGGGGCGGCAATCAGCCCCAGCATTTT.

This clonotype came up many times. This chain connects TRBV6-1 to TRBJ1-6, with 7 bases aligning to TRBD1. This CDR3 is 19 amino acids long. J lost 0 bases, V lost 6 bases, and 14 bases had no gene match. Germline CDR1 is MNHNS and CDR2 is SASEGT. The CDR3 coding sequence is TGTGCCAGCAGCCCCTGGCAGGGGGTGCCGAGCTCCTATAATTCACCCCTCCACTTT. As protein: CASSPWQGVPSSYNSPLHF.